One sample yielded the 14 T cell receptor beta chains listed below, sequenced in a study of T cell clusters in autoimmune cytopenias. TRB amplification used 250 ng of peripheral blood genomic DNA. Multiplex touch-down PCR amplified TRB using TRB-A and TRB-B pools in one tube. TCRdb re-analyzed the multiplex PCR reads; it lists each CDR3 protein once, without DNA. Its listing shows more than 2,500 distinct CDR3 sequences. The sequenced sample consisted of peripheral blood. The receptors stem from a human donor with an autoimmune cytopenia or autoimmune hepatitis (not recorded which).

The CDR3 sequence: CSVGGLGTDTQYF. V usage is TRBV29-1 and J usage is TRBJ2-3; lacking DNA, the TRBD2 call made by TCRdb goes unchecked. The germline CDR1 and CDR2 sequences are SQVTM and ANQGSEA. The CDR3 extends over 13 amino acids.

The chain uses TRBV7-2 and TRBJ2-2; as DNA is missing, the TRBD2 call by TCRdb cannot be tested. The CDR3 has 14 residues. The germline CDR1 and CDR2 sequences are SGHTA and FQGNSA. The CDR3 region is CASSTRFDTGELFF. Full variable domain (remainder filled in from reference TRBV7-2 and TRBJ2-2): GAGVSQSPSNKVTEKGKDVELRCDPISGHTALYWYRQSLGQGLEFLIYFQGNSAPDKSGLPSDRFSAERTGGSVSTLTIQRTQQEDSAVYLCASSTRFDTGELFFGEGSRLTVL.

This clonotype ranks as medium-sized (0.01 to 0.1%) in terms of frequency. This chain uses TRBV6-2 or TRBV6-3 with TRBJ2-5; TCRdb calls TRBD1, which cannot be checked without DNA. CDR3 size: 14 residues. The V gene's germline CDR1 is MNHEY and CDR2 SVGEGT. CDR3 residues: CASGGRGYQETQYF.

V is TRBV4-3 and J is TRBJ1-1; TCRdb picks TRBD1, but there is no DNA to check that call. The CDR3 extends over 16 amino acids. Per germline, CDR1 LGHNA and CDR2 YSLEER. This CDR3 is CASSLRSTGGNTEAFF.

The chain recombines TRBV20-1 with TRBJ1-6; TCRdb's D call of TRBD1 is untestable without DNA. CDR3 length equals 16 residues. Germline V gene data show CDR1 as DFQATT and CDR2 as SNEGSKA (reference sequence). The CDR3 reads CSARDVWGQEVSPLHF.

The V call is TRBV20-1, the J call TRBJ2-3; TCRdb calls TRBD2, which cannot be checked without DNA. The CDR3 is 15 residues long. Germline CDR1 DFQATT, CDR2 SNEGSKA (reference sequence). CDR3 sequence: CSASSSGDYTDTQYF.

This clonotype is medium-sized by frequency. V and J are TRBV19 and TRBJ2-3; TCRdb names TRBD1, which stays unverified in the absence of DNA. Germline V CDR1 and CDR2: LNHDA, SQIVND (reference sequence). The CDR3 totals 15 residues. The CDR3 protein is CASSIWGQGADTQYF.

The genes are TRBV5-6 and TRBJ1-1; the TCRdb D gene call, TRBD1, has no DNA to confirm it. The germline CDR1 and CDR2 sequences are SGHDT and YYEEEE. This CDR3 region has 16 residues. This chain's CDR3 is CASSHKGGHRGSEAFF.

The chain is built from TRBV12-3 or TRBV12-4 and TRBJ2-3; TCRdb lists TRBD1, though no DNA is available to test this call. The CDR3 consists of 18 residues. This CDR3 reads CASSQRQGMVGSTDTQYF.

This clonotype registers medium-sized by frequency. The V call is TRBV27, the J call TRBJ1-6. Per germline, CDR1 MNHEY and CDR2 SMNVEV (reference sequence). The CDR3 loop spans 13 amino acids. Here the CDR3 reads CASSPTPNSPLHF.

This clonotype is medium-sized by frequency. The rearrangement joins TRBV6-5 to TRBJ2-7; TCRdb reports TRBD2, a call that lacks DNA to check it against. CDR1 MNHEY and CDR2 SVGAGI come from the germline V gene. The CDR3 is 15 residues long. Here the CDR3 reads CASSYGWREGAEQYF.

This chain's CDR3 is CASSTGRGGPEAFF. The J gene is TRBJ1-1, the V gene TRBV11-1; TCRdb's assignment of TRBD1 cannot be checked, as there is no DNA. The CDR3 consists of 14 residues. CDR1 and CDR2 from the germline V gene are SGHAT and FQDESV (reference sequence).

This clonotype is identified as medium-sized from frequency. V usage is TRBV5-4 and J usage is TRBJ2-1; checking the TCRdb D call of TRBD1 is not possible without DNA. CDR3 length: 13 amino acids. Looked up from germline, CDR1 is SGHNT and CDR2 is YYREEE (reference sequence). This CDR3 reads CASSLIQGHEQFF.

This clonotype is identified as medium-sized from frequency. J is TRBJ2-1 and V is TRBV27; TCRdb designates TRBD1, a call that cannot be tested without DNA. Looked up from germline, CDR1 is MNHEY and CDR2 is SMNVEV (reference sequence). CDR3 length equals 15 residues. The CDR3 region is CASSSATGVHNEQFF.